This TCR beta chain was obtained from a study of T cells in Graves' hyperthyroidism and ophthalmopathy (dated by TCRdb to the late 2010s). About the investigation overall: Peripheral blood samples were taken at the time of initial diagnosis, prior to any treatment. After blood sampling, hyperthyroidism patients were treated with methimazole at a starting dose of 30 mg daily, and ophthalmopathy patients were treated with high-dose intravenous methylprednisolone. The study also compared thyroid tissue and blood T-cell repertoires from five or six Graves' hyperthyroidism patients. According to the paper, TCR Vbeta CDR3 sequencing was carried out on 135 peripheral blood samples, which came from fewer than 50 ophthalmopathy, around 75 hyperthyroidism and roughly 17 progressor patients. A discovery cohort of about 96 patients, 43 with Graves' ophthalmopathy and 57 with stable Graves' hyperthyroidism, was used to find distinguishing TCR V-J signatures. The 75 to 100 discovery patients were randomly split 7:3 into training and test sets. An independent validation cohort of 18 to 20 hyperthyroidism patients and more than 15 patients who later progressed to ophthalmopathy tested prospective prediction of ophthalmopathy.

The table lists this clonotype with many counts. Which antigen it targets is not known. Base qualities were left out, and no much larger clone turns up one base away. TCR beta CDR3 regions were amplified from RNA transcripts. The first round of RT-PCR for the TCR CDR3 was performed with the HTBI primer set and the Qiagen OneStep RT-PCR kit. A second multiplex PCR round built the libraries, followed by size selection and purification. Paired-end sequencing of the libraries was performed with 100 bp reads on an Illumina HiSeq2000. Concerning the study's data processing: SOAPnuke was used to process the raw data, with reads discarded if the reads contained adapters or uncalled bases, had a mean Phred below 15, or lacked an exact constant-primer or identifier match. High-quality paired reads were merged using COPE v1.2.5, and each unique nucleotide sequence was defined as a clonotype. MiTCR v1.1 was used to align the clonotypes against IMGT TRBV, TRBD and TRBJ reference segments. The analysis included only V-J combinations with a frequency above 0.0001, which together covered around 99% of the repertoires. A TCS score was defined as the ratio between F50 (clonal expansion) and ExV (chaos), using BLOSUM62-based TCRdist between CDR3 peptides within each V-J. Welch's t-statistics and random forest reduced some 510 V-J features to 13, which were used in a naive Bayes classifier (R e1071). TCRdb reanalyzed the raw reads on its own, using fastp at Q25 for trimming and MiXCR for clone calling, and kept in-frame beta chains. Entries are consolidated by CDR3 protein sequence, retaining the most common genes and DNA. The V and J calls reflect TCRdb's pipeline rather than the authors' work. The sample table contains about 270,000 distinct CDR3 sequences; only one count was recorded for more than 20% of them. In total, the top ten clones hold around 40% of the sample.

General study outcomes and caveats: A model built on a 13 V-J signature distinguished ophthalmopathy from stable hyperthyroidism, reaching 87.88% sensitivity and around 81% specificity in cross-validation and 80%/75% in testing. No statistical method was used to set the sample size in advance, and investigators knew the group allocation. Most expanded thyroid clonotypes (frequency above 0.001) were also found in blood, which suggests that blood repertoires may mirror thyroid immune responses. In validation, the model predicted progression to ophthalmopathy with just under 71% sensitivity and approximately 74% specificity, a median of about 6 months before onset.

Ophthalmopathy patients had moderately to severely active disease, Clinical Activity Score of at least 3, NOSPECS grade of at least 4, and duration under 3 months. Exclusion was applied to patients with uncontrolled infections, other autoimmune diseases, pregnancy or lactation. Diagnoses were established on the basis of clinical symptoms, serum thyroxine and TRAb, thyroid ultrasound, and orbital computed tomography. PBMCs were isolated from around 10 ml of fresh peripheral blood by Ficoll-Paque density gradient centrifugation. Trizol reagent was used to extract total RNA, and RNA quality was then checked on an Agilent 2100 Bioanalyzer. Sequences were obtained from blood. The receptor comes from a woman aged 35 to 49 with Graves' ophthalmopathy.

The bases read TGTGCCAGCACTCCGGGTGTAGCTAGGGAGGGTAAATACGAGCAGTACTTC. The resulting protein is CASTPGVAREGKYEQYF. This sequence uses TRBV11-2 and TRBJ2-7; 7 middle bases align to TRBD2. Including cysteine and phenylalanine, the CDR3 has 17 amino acids. Only the CDR3 portion is preserved as DNA: 51 bases, with reading frame beginning at the first base. The junction shows trimming of 7 bases on V and 4 bases on J, and the gene matches do not reach 19 bases of it. Via the germline V gene, CDR1 is SGHAT and CDR2 FQNNGV.